The 2 T cell receptor beta chains given below trace back to one sample, sequenced in a study of blood T cell repertoires in COVID-19. Here immunoSEQ multiplex PCR was the method, and the copy in TCRdb shows in-frame clones only, minus some. Of over 200,000 clones detected, over 80% appear once; the ten largest clones hold 25% to 35%. The sequencing input was peripheral blood. These receptors came from a man aged 40-49 years with acute or convalescent COVID-19.

The chain links TRBV5-1 to TRBJ2-7, with a tentative D call TRBD2 (6 bases). Trimming cost V 6 bases and J 5 bases, with 15 bases left between them. Germline V gene data show CDR1 as SGHRS and CDR2 as YFSETQ. This CDR3 contains 13 residues. The chain's CDR3 is CASTALEGDEQYF. The CDR3 DNA follows: TGCGCCAGCACCGCCCTGGAGGGTGACGAGCAGTACTTC.

The V and J genes are TRBV7-2 and TRBJ1-4, with 7 bases fitting TRBD1. The CDR3 is 15 residues long. Germline V gene sequence: CDR1 SGHTA, CDR2 FQGNSA. Trimming cost V 5 bases and J 1 base; bases outside gene matches: 4. In DNA, the CDR3 is TGTGCCAGCAGCAAACAGGGGAGAACTAATGAAAAACTGTTTTTT. This translates into CASSKQGRTNEKLFF.